In its sample, the clone carrying this T cell receptor beta chain was seen a few times. Its matching antigen is unknown. Sequencing of cultured CD4+ T cell DNA used the Oncomine TCR Beta short-read assay. Cultured CD4+ T cells yielded the extracted genomic DNA. TCRdb reprocessed the PCR reads with MiXCR, giving one entry per CDR3 protein. Of 5,000 to 8,000 distinct CDR3 sequences in the sample, around 20% were seen once. Sample treatment: approximately nine-day PBMC culture with coronavirus spike peptide pools or control peptides (ViraFEST assay). In the ViraFEST assay, peptide-pool expansion preceded TCR sequencing of expanded clonotypes. After being plated at 1.5 million to 2 million per well, PBMCs were cultured with 10 IU/ml IL-2 and roughly 9.8 ug/ml peptide pools. This entry belongs to a study of vaccination and CD4 T cells after COVID-19. The receptor was isolated from a human donor who had recovered from COVID-19. Sequenced input: CD4+ T cells from blood, cultured in vitro.

CDR3 in DNA: TGTGCCAGCAGCCCAAAGTATGCCACCAGCGAGCAGTACTTC. Amino acids: CASSPKYATSEQYF. V gene TRBV7-9 combines with J gene TRBJ2-7, with D uncertain. The length of the CDR3 is 14 residues. The V gene lost 5 bases and the J gene lost 6 bases, with 17 bases spanning the gap. Germline V gives CDR1 SEHNR, CDR2 FQNEAQ (reference sequence).